This T cell receptor (beta chain) came from a study of beta chain features in type 1 diabetes. Study information: Healthy donors and patients had similar age, gender and cell yields.

Every bit of the isolated RNA underwent reverse transcription, so sequencing read expressed TCRB transcripts. Using immunoSEQ multiplex PCR, the repertoire was profiled, and TCRdb retains in-frame clones only, with some absent. The table lists fewer than 900,000 clones, 15% to 20% of them singletons, with about 0.02% in the top ten. General study points: VDJ junctions from patients with type 1 diabetes contained fewer insertions and more deletions. A greater similarity of naive, central memory and Treg TCRB repertoires was seen among patients than among healthy donors. cDNA sequencing could over-represent cells with high TCR expression.

Germline-derived CDR1 and CDR2 are MNHNY and SVGAGI (reference sequence). CDR3 length: 15 residues. V was trimmed by 10 bases and J by 0 bases, leaving 19 bases between them. Remarks on this clone: Its specificity is not known.

The clonotype originates from a woman aged 18-29 years in good health. Sample: naive CD4+ T cells from blood. This rearrangement joins TRBV6-6 to TRBJ2-7, with D possibly matching TRBD1 (5 bases). The CDR3 DNA reads as TGTGCCATCGCTAAAAGGGGTCCGCTCTCCTACGAGCAGTACTTC. Its translation is CAIAKRGPLSYEQYF.